This T cell receptor beta chain appears in the sequencing data of a study of T cells in Graves' hyperthyroidism and ophthalmopathy. The overall study: Once the initial diagnosis was made, peripheral blood was obtained before any treatment. Study-level findings and limits: Most thyroid clonotypes that were expanded above 0.001 also turned up in blood.

Germline V lookup: CDR1 SNHLY, CDR2 FYNNEI. V shed 7 bases and J 1 base; nucleotides not matched to a gene: 9. CDR3 length: 15 amino acids. Amplified TCR beta CDR3 regions derived from RNA transcripts. A set of HTBI primers served as the primers for a first-round RT-PCR of the TCR CDR3. MiXCR, applied by TCRdb to the multiplex PCR reads, yields one record per CDR3 protein. The table has about 520,000 distinct CDR3 sequences, roughly 24% seen once. With regard to this clonotype: The antigen is undetermined.

Not enrolled were patients with uncontrolled infection, other autoimmune disease, pregnancy or lactation. This sequence originates from a woman aged 30 to 39 with Graves' ophthalmopathy. J is TRBJ2-5 and V is TRBV2; 7 bases line up with TRBD2. Sequencing was carried out using blood. The CDR3 DNA reads as TGTGCCAGCACCCCCAAACTAGCGTTCCAAGAGACCCAGTACTTC. It codes for CASTPKLAFQETQYF.